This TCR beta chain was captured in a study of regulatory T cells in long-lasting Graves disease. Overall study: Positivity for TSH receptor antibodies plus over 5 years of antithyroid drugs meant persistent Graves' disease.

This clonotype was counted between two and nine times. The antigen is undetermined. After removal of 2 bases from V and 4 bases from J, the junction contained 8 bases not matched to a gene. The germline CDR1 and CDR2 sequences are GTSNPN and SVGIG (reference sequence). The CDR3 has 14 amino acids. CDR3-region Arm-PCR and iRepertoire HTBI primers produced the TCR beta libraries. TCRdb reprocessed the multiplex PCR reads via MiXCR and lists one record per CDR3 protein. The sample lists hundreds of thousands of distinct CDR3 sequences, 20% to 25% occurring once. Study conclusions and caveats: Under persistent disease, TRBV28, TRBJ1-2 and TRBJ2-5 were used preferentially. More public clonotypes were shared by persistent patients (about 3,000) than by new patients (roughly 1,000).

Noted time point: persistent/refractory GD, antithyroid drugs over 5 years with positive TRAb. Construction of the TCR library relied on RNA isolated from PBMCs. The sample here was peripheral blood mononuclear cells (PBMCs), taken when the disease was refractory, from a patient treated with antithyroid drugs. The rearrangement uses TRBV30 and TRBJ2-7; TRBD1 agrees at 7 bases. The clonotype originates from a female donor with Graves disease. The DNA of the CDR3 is TGTGCCTGGAGTACGCCGGGACAGCAATACGAGCAGTACTTC. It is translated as CAWSTPGQQYEQYF.